The 24 T cell receptor beta chains below were found in one sample sequenced in a study of T cells in Graves' hyperthyroidism and ophthalmopathy. It was RNA transcripts that yielded the amplified TCR beta CDR3 regions. A set of HTBI primers served as the primers for a first-round RT-PCR of the TCR CDR3. TCRdb passed the multiplex PCR reads through MiXCR, listing each CDR3 protein once. Seen here are fewer than 650,000 distinct CDR3 sequences, around 14% observed once, and the top ten hold over 6%. The specimen sequenced was blood. These receptors came from a young woman with Graves' ophthalmopathy.

In its sample, this clonotype was seen a few times. V is TRBV9 and J is TRBJ2-1, with D unclear. Germline V gene lookup returns CDR1 SGDLS and CDR2 YYNGEE. V was cut by 4 bases and J by 8 bases, with 16 bases left in between. The CDR3 is 14 residues long. Written as DNA, the CDR3 is TGTGCCAGCAGCCCCCGGGCGTCTGGGGATGAGCAGTTCTTC. Its protein is CASSPRASGDEQFF.

This clonotype has at least ten counts. The chain joins TRBV7-3 to TRBJ2-7; possibly TRBD1 or TRBD2 for D (7 bases each). V dropped 1 base and J dropped 2 bases, with 24 bases sitting between them. This CDR3 is built from 19 residues. From germline, CDR1 is SGHTA and CDR2 FQGTGA. CDR3 sequence reads: CASSLRAPTSGTAPYEQYF. The CDR3 nucleotides are TGTGCCAGCAGCTTAAGGGCCCCCACAAGCGGGACAGCCCCCTACGAGCAGTACTTC.

In this sample, this clonotype turned up many times. This chain uses TRBV7-2 with TRBJ1-4; maybe TRBD1 (6 bases). Germline values: CDR1 SGHTA, CDR2 FQGNSA. The CDR3 has 15 amino acids. V was pared by 3 bases and J by 3 bases, with 11 bases between. CDR3 amino acids: CASSLGTLANEKLFF. CDR3 DNA sequence: TGTGCCAGCAGCTTGGGGACACTCGCTAATGAAAAACTGTTTTTT.

The chain is built from TRBV11-2 and TRBJ2-1; the match to TRBD2 covers 11 bases. J was trimmed by 6 bases and V by 1 base; bases with no gene match: 5. This CDR3 spans 16 amino acids. Per the germline V gene, CDR1 is SGHAT and CDR2 is FQNNGV. The CDR3 region is CASSLALAGGPNEQFF. Written as DNA, the CDR3 is TGTGCCAGCAGCTTAGCCCTAGCGGGAGGTCCCAATGAGCAGTTCTTC. Based on the CDR3 plus reference TRBV11-2 and TRBJ2-1, the full variable domain is EAGVAQSPRYKIIEKRQSVAFWCNPISGHATLYWYQQILGQGPKLLIQFQNNGVVDDSQLPKDRFSAERLKGVDSTLKIQPAKLEDSAVYLCASSLALAGGPNEQFFGPGTRLTVL.

The chain uses TRBV18 and TRBJ2-3; unclear D gene. This CDR3 spans 15 amino acids. The V end was cut by 2 bases, the J end by 0 bases, with 9 bases between. CDR1 is KGHSH and CDR2 is LQKENI in the germline V gene. CDR3: CASSPTHTSTDTQYF. DNA for the CDR3: TGTGCCAGCTCACCAACGCATACTAGCACAGATACGCAGTATTTT.

In the case of this clonotype: An end of the junction does not agree with germline; a read error may underlie this. The gene calls are TRBV9 and TRBJ2-5; TRBD1 or TRBD2 may be the D gene (5 bases each). The germline CDR1 and CDR2 sequences are SGDLS and YYNGEE. The CDR3 totals 15 residues. CDR3 sequence reads: CAGSFGRGAAETQYF. Here the CDR3 DNA reads TGTGCCGGCAGCTTTGGTAGAGGGGCGGCAGAGACCCAGTACTTC.

The rearrangement links TRBV20-1 to TRBJ2-4, with D possibly TRBD1 on 5 matching bases. Trimming removed 1 base at V and 8 bases at J, with 9 bases between. The V gene's germline CDR1 is DFQATT and CDR2 SNEGSKA (reference sequence). The CDR3 has 12 residues. The CDR3, as DNA: TGCAGTGCTAGAGGTGAAGGGGACATTCAGTACTTC. The encoded protein is CSARGEGDIQYF.

This sequence joins TRBV7-3 and TRBJ2-3, with 7 bases identical to TRBD2. Per germline, CDR1 SGHTA and CDR2 FQGTGA. This CDR3 spans 14 amino acids. The J segment lost 14 bases and the V segment lost 5 bases, leaving 16 bases of the junction unmatched. The CDR3 loop is CASSPKGLAADPYF. CDR3 nucleotide sequence: TGTGCCAGCAGCCCAAAAGGCCTAGCGGCCGACCCGTATTTT.

This clonotype was seen many times. V is TRBV24-1 and J is TRBJ2-7, with TRBD1 matching over 9 bases. The CDR3 length is 16 residues. The germline gives CDR1 KGHDR, CDR2 SFDVKD. The ends lost 3 bases at V and 3 bases at J; junction bases unmatched: 8. Written as DNA, the CDR3 is TGTGCCACCAGTGATCCGGGACAGGGCCGGGTCTACGAGCAGTACTTC. Translating gives CATSDPGQGRVYEQYF.

In this sample, this clonotype turned up many times. The genes are TRBV12-3 or TRBV12-4 and TRBJ1-1; the match to TRBD1 covers 7 bases. With V trimmed by 5 bases and J by 1 base, 13 bases remained unmatched. CDR3 length: 17 amino acids. CDR3 amino acids: CASSPVRTGPENTEAFF. CDR3 DNA: TGTGCCAGCAGTCCCGTTAGGACAGGACCCGAGAACACTGAAGCTTTCTTT.

V usage is TRBV29-1 and J usage is TRBJ2-7, with D tentatively TRBD1 (6 bases). The CDR3 extends over 13 amino acids. The germline CDR1 and CDR2 sequences are SQVTM and ANQGSEA. The V end lost 4 bases, the J end lost 0 bases, and 10 bases lay between the germline ends. As DNA, the CDR3 is TGCAGCGTTGTGGGACAAAACTCCTACGAGCAGTACTTC. This codes for CSVVGQNSYEQYF.

V is TRBV14 and J is TRBJ2-2; unclear D gene. The CDR3 runs to 17 residues. V was cut by 0 bases and J by 5 bases, with 16 bases left in between. Germline V gene data show CDR1 as SGHDN and CDR2 as FVKESK. The CDR3 reads CASSQDILRLGTGELFF. DNA for the CDR3: TGTGCCAGCAGCCAAGATATCCTTCGCCTGGGGACCGGGGAGCTGTTTTTT. The full variable domain, with the rest looked up from reference TRBV14 and TRBJ2-2, is EAGVTQFPSHSVIEKGQTVTLRCDPISGHDNLYWYRRVMGKEIKFLLHFVKESKQDESGMPNNRFLAERTGGTYSTLKVQPAELEDSGVYFCASSQDILRLGTGELFFGEGSRLTVL.

This clonotype appeared a few times. The chain carries TRBV18 and TRBJ2-7; 9 nucleotides line up with TRBD2. Germline V gives CDR1 KGHSH, CDR2 LQKENI. V lost 2 bases to trimming and J lost 2 bases; unmatched junction nucleotides: 7. This CDR3 spans 16 amino acids. The CDR3 is CASSPRGGRAPYEQYF. In nucleotides, the CDR3 is TGTGCCAGCTCACCAAGGGGCGGGAGGGCCCCCTACGAGCAGTACTTC. Filled out from reference TRBV18 and TRBJ2-7, the complete variable domain reads NAGVMQNPRHLVRRRGQEARLRCSPMKGHSHVYWYRQLPEEGLKFMVYLQKENIIDESGMPKERFSAEFPKEGPSILRIQQVVRGDSAAYFCASSPRGGRAPYEQYFGPGTRLTVT.

In this sample, this clonotype turned up a few times. The chain is built from TRBV7-9 and TRBJ2-5; D is unclear. CDR1 SEHNR and CDR2 FQNEAQ come from the germline V gene (reference sequence). The V end was cut by 1 base, the J end by 2 bases, with 8 bases between. The CDR3 runs to 14 residues. The CDR3 region is CASSLENEQETQYF. CDR3 bases: TGTGCCAGCAGCTTAGAGAACGAACAAGAGACCCAGTACTTC.

Only a few counts were recorded for this clonotype. The chain uses TRBV9 and TRBJ2-1, with 9 bases fitting TRBD1. The CDR3 has 15 amino acids. The V gene's germline CDR1 is SGDLS and CDR2 YYNGEE. V lost 3 bases to trimming and J lost 7 bases; unmatched junction nucleotides: 8. CDR3 sequence (DNA): TGTGCCAGCAGCGCAACAGGGGGCGCCCATAATGAGCAGTTCTTC. This encodes CASSATGGAHNEQFF.

Of note for this clonotype: A read error is possible here, since a much larger clone lies one base away. The chain couples TRBV7-6 to TRBJ2-7, with TRBD2 identical over 7 bases. From germline, CDR1 is SGHVS and CDR2 FNYEAQ. This CDR3 contains 14 residues. V dropped 7 bases and J dropped 0; count of bases not matched to a gene: 6. CDR3 sequence (DNA): TGTGCCAGCAACAAATGGACTAGCTCCTACGAGCAGTACTTC. Residues: CASNKWTSSYEQYF.

This clonotype has a count of ten or more. The V call is TRBV28, the J call TRBJ1-1; 9 nucleotides agree with TRBD1. This CDR3 comprises 16 residues. J was trimmed by 0 bases and V by 7 bases; bases with no gene match: 9. Germline lookup yields CDR1 MDHEN and CDR2 SYDVKM. The CDR3 reads CASTLTGGSMNTEAFF. CDR3 sequence (DNA): TGTGCCAGCACCCTCACAGGGGGCTCCATGAACACTGAAGCTTTCTTT.

Of note for this clonotype: A read error may account for a junction end that differs from germline. CDR3 sequence reads: CSTQGTGGYNGQFF. The CDR3 DNA reads TGCAGCACCCAGGGGACAGGGGGCTACAATGGGCAGTTCTTC. The genes are TRBV29-1 and TRBJ2-1, with 12 bases identical to TRBD1. Germline V gene lookup returns CDR1 SQVTM and CDR2 ANQGSEA. This CDR3 has 14 amino acids.

The V call is TRBV24-1, the J call TRBJ2-3; 8 nucleotides align to TRBD2. The CDR3 covers 14 residues. V lost 5 bases, J lost 5 bases, and 5 bases stayed unmatched. Looked up from germline, CDR1 is KGHDR and CDR2 is SFDVKD. As DNA, the CDR3 is TGTGCCACCAGTGCCGGGAGGGCACAAGATACGCAGTATTTT. It is translated as CATSAGRAQDTQYF.

This clonotype came up many times. The genes are TRBV6-6 and TRBJ2-7; D is possibly TRBD1 (8 bases). Germline V gene sequence: CDR1 MNHNY, CDR2 SVGAGI (reference sequence). The CDR3 covers 15 residues. V was cut by 0 bases and J by 3 bases, with 12 bases left in between. CDR3 protein: CASSYSNRGGYEQYF. Here the CDR3 DNA reads TGTGCCAGCAGTTACTCGAACAGGGGGGGCTACGAGCAGTACTTC.

In the case of this clonotype: One junction end does not reproduce the germline sequence, and a read error may be involved. V usage is TRBV28 and J usage is TRBJ2-2, with a weak D call TRBD2 (6 bases). Germline V gene data show CDR1 as MDHEN and CDR2 as SYDVKM. The CDR3 is 15 amino acids. DNA for the CDR3: TGTGCCAGCGCTCAAGGGACTCAGAACACCGGGGAGCTGCTTTTT. Translated: CASAQGTQNTGELLF.

In its sample, this clonotype was seen many times. The V gene is TRBV6-5, the J gene TRBJ1-6; D gene ambiguous. Trimming took off 2 bases at V and 5 bases at J, with 7 bases between the two ends. This CDR3 is 14 amino acids long. Per the germline V gene, CDR1 is MNHEY and CDR2 is SVGAGI. The CDR3 protein is CASSYRVDNSPLHF. Here the CDR3 DNA reads TGTGCCAGCAGTTACAGGGTCGATAATTCACCCCTCCACTTT.

In its sample, this clonotype was seen many times. CDR3 in DNA: TGTGCCAGCAGCTTTGGAGCGGGAAGTTACGAGCAGTACTTC. Its translation is CASSFGAGSYEQYF. The rearrangement links TRBV5-5 to TRBJ2-7; 7 nucleotides agree with TRBD2. The J segment lost 4 bases and the V segment lost 2 bases, leaving 6 bases of the junction unmatched. The CDR3 is 14 residues long. Germline loops: CDR1 SGHKS, CDR2 YYEKEE (reference sequence).

The CDR3 spells CASSYSLRGKTYGYTF. DNA for the CDR3: TGTGCCAGCAGTTACTCGTTAAGGGGGAAAACCTATGGCTACACCTTC. This sequence joins TRBV6-2 or TRBV6-3 and TRBJ1-2; tentatively, D is TRBD1 (6 bases). The V end was cut by 0 bases, the J end by 4 bases, with 15 bases between. Per the germline V gene, CDR1 is MNHEY and CDR2 is SVGEGT. This CDR3 has 16 residues.